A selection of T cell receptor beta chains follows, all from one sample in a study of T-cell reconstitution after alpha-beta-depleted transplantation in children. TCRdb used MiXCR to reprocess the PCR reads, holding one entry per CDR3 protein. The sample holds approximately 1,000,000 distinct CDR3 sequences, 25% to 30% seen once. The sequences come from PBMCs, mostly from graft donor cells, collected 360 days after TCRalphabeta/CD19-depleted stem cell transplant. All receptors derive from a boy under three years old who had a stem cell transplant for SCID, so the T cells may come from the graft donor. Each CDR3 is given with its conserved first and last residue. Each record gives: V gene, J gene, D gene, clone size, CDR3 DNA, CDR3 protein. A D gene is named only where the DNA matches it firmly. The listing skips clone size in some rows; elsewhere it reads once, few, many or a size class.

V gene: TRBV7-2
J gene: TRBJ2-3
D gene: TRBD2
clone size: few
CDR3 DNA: TGTGCCAGCAGCTTATCGGTAGCGGGTTTAATAACAGATACGCAGTATTTT
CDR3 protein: CASSLSVAGLITDTQYF

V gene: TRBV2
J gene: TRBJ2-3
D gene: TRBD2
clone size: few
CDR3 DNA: TGTGCCAGCAGTGAAAGGGGAGCGGGGCGCACAGATACGCAGTATTTT
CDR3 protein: CASSERGAGRTDTQYF

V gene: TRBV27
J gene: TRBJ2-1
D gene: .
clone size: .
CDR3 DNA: TGTGCCAGCAGTTTATCGCTGGTCAATGAGCAGTTCTTC
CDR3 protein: CASSLSLVNEQFF

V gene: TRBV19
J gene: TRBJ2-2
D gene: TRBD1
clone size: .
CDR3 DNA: TGTGCCAGTAGTCTCCGGGACAGTGTCACCGGGGAGCTGTTTTTT
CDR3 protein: CASSLRDSVTGELFF

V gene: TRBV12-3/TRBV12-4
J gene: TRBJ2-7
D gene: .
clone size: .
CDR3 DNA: TGTGCCAGCAGCGGAGGGGCCTTATACTCCTACGAGCAGTACTTC
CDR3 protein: CASSGGALYSYEQYF

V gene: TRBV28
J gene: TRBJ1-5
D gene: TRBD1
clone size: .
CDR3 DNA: TGTGCCAGCAGTCTGGACAGGGGGCCGGGTCAGCCCCAGCATTTT
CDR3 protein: CASSLDRGPGQPQHF

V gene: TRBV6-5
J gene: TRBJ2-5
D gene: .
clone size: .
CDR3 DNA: TGTGCCAGCAGTTACTCGAGCAACAGGGAGACCCAGTACTTC
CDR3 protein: CASSYSSNRETQYF

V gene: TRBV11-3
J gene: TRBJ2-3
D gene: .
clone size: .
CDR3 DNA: TGTGCCAGCAGCTTACAAGGAGGGAATACGCAGTATTTT
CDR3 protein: CASSLQGGNTQYF

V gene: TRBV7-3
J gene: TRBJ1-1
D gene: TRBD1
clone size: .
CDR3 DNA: TGTGCCAGCAGACAAGACAGGGCGACTGAAGCTTTCTTT
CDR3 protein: CASRQDRATEAFF

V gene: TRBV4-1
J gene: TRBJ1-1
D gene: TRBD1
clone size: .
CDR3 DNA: TGCGCCAGCAGCTACGGGACAGGGATGGGGGTCACTGAAGCTTTCTTT
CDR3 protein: CASSYGTGMGVTEAFF

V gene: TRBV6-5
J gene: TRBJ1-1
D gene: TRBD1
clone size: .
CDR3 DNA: TGTGCCAGCAGTTACTCGTTCGGACAGGCGAACACTGAAGCTTTCTTT
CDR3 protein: CASSYSFGQANTEAFF

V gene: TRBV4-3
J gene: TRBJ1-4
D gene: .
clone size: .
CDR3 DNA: TGCGCCAGCAGCCAAGAAAGCCATGCGGAAAAACTGTTTTTT
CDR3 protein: CASSQESHAEKLFF

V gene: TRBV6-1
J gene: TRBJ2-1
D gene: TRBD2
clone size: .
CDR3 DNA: TGTGCCAGCAGCCCAGCGGGGGGGCTTGGCAATGAGCAGTTCTTC
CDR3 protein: CASSPAGGLGNEQFF

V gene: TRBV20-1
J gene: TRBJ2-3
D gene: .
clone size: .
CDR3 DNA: TGCAGTGCTAGCTTTGGATTCACAGATACGCAGTATTTT
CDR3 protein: CSASFGFTDTQYF

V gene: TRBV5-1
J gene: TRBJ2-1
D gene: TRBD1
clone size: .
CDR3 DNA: TGCGCCAGTTTACCGGGACAGGGGTTCGGTGAGCAGTTCTTC
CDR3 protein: CASLPGQGFGEQFF

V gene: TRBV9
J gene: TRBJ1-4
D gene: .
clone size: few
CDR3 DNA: TGTGCCAGCAGCGGTCCGGGCGCAACTAATGAAAAACTGTTTTTT
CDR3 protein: CASSGPGATNEKLFF

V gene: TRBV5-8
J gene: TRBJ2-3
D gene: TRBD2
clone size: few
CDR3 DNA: TGTGCCAGCAGCTTCGGGAGGGTGGCGGATACGCAGTATTTT
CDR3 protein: CASSFGRVADTQYF

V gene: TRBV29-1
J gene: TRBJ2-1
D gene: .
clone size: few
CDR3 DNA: TGCAGCGCCGCGTTTTCCGGGCCGATCTACAATGAGCAGTTCTTC
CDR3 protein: CSAAFSGPIYNEQFF

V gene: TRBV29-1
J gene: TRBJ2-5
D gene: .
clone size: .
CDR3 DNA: TGCAGCGTTGTGATGGGCGGGGTTGGGACCCAGTACTTC
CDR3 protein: CSVVMGGVGTQYF

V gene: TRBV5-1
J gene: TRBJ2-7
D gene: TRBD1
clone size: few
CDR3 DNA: TGCGCCAGCAGCTTCGCAGGGGGTCGTCTCGAGCAGTACTTC
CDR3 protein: CASSFAGGRLEQYF

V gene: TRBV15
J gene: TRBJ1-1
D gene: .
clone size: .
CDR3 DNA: TGTGCCACCAGCAGGAGCCGTGTTGGTGGCACTGAAGCTTTCTTT
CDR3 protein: CATSRSRVGGTEAFF

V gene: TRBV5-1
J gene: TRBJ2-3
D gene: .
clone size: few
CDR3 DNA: TGCGCCAGCAGCTATACAGGCACAGATACGCAGTATTTT
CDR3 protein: CASSYTGTDTQYF

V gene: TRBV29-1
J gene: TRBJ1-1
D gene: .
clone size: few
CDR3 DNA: TGCAGCGCCCACCGACCGGGGTTGACTGAAGCTTTCTTT
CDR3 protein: CSAHRPGLTEAFF

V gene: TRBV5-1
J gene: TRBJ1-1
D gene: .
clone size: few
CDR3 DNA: TGCGCCAGCAGCTTGGCGGACGGGGAAGAAGCTTTCTTT
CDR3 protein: CASSLADGEEAFF